The sequence of this TCR beta chain was determined in a study of somatic mutations in cytotoxic T cells in rheumatoid arthritis. The CDR3 is 14 residues long. Per the germline V gene, CDR1 is MNHEY and CDR2 is SMNVEV (reference sequence). Trimming left V 6 bases short and J 3 bases short, with 15 bases between. Each population, CD4+ and CD8+ cells, was isolated by positive magnetic bead selection and checked for purity by flow cytometry. Sequencing was performed with immunoSEQ multiplex PCR; in TCRdb, only in-frame clones are kept and a portion is missing. The sample carries 15,000 to 20,000 clones, around four fifths recorded once. As for this clone: The antigen remains undetermined.

Study-level points and caveats: Only rheumatoid arthritis patients, not healthy controls, showed CD8+ clonality increasing with age.

This rearrangement joins TRBV27 to TRBJ2-7; possible D gene TRBD1, 5 bases. Material: CD8+ T cells sorted from blood. The sequence was collected from a young man with rheumatoid arthritis. This CDR3 reads CASSAGIRGYEQYF. The CDR3 DNA reads TGTGCCAGCAGCGCAGGTATTAGGGGCTACGAGCAGTACTTC.